The clone carrying this T cell receptor beta chain has more than one count but fewer than ten. The data stem from a study of blood T cell repertoires in COVID-19. Study context: Sites across the United States, Italy and Spain contributed samples from acute and convalescent COVID-19. From T cells, B-cell-depleted T cells, or PBMCs came the material, which was cDNA or gDNA.

Trimming pared 6 bases from V and 5 bases from J, leaving 12 bases between. Looked up from germline, CDR1 is SGHNT and CDR2 is YYREEE (reference sequence). The CDR3 consists of 13 residues. The authors' processing: Reference gene primer amplification in the assay estimated nucleated cell counts. The data were produced by immunoSEQ multiplex PCR, yet TCRdb's version contains in-frame clones alone and is incomplete. V and J calls and clone size follow that table, whereas D and trimming were derived from the DNA. The sample holds around 270,000 clones, approximately 86% seen once. The sequenced material came from peripheral blood. V and J are TRBV5-4 and TRBJ2-1, with a possible D match to TRBD2 (6 bases). The clonotype comes from a man aged 25 to 40 with active or convalescent COVID-19. CDR3 in DNA: TGTGCCAGCACGTCGGAGGGGCACAATGAGCAGTTCTTC. Protein: CASTSEGHNEQFF.